Below, 31 T cell receptor beta chains from the same sample are listed, as sequenced in a study of blood T cell repertoires in COVID-19. Measured with immunoSEQ multiplex PCR; TCRdb has only the in-frame clones, and not every one. Altogether 35,000 to 50,000 clones are present, around three quarters being singletons, with the ten largest covering around 27%. Sequencing was done on a sample of peripheral blood. The receptors originated from an elderly man with acute or convalescent COVID-19.

The rearrangement links TRBV11-3 to TRBJ2-5; no reliable D call. Germline CDR1 is SGHNT and CDR2 is YENEEA. The V gene lost 2 bases and the J gene lost 3 bases, with 10 bases spanning the gap. The length of the CDR3 is 14 residues. CDR3 amino acids: CASSLSGMEETQYF. CDR3 coding DNA: TGTGCCAGCAGCTTATCAGGAATGGAAGAGACCCAGTACTTC.

This clone was seen more than once but under ten times. The rearrangement joins TRBV7-8 to TRBJ2-1; D gene ambiguous. CDR3 size: 15 residues. Looked up from germline, CDR1 is SGHVS and CDR2 is FQNEAQ. Trimming removed 2 bases from V and 0 bases from J, with 8 bases in between. The chain's CDR3 is CASSLRGSSYNEQFF. Here the CDR3 DNA reads TGTGCCAGCAGCTTACGCGGAAGCTCCTACAATGAGCAGTTCTTC.

This clone was counted only a few times. The chain links TRBV27 to TRBJ2-1; 15 nucleotides align to TRBD2. Trimming removed 8 bases from V and 7 bases from J; junction bases left unmatched: 6. The V gene's germline CDR1 is MNHEY and CDR2 SMNVEV (reference sequence). The CDR3 runs to 15 residues. The CDR3 nucleotides read TGTGCCAGCGGATGGACTAGCGGGGGGGGGAATGAGCAGTTCTTC. This translates into CASGWTSGGGNEQFF.

The chain couples TRBV6-5 to TRBJ1-3; a possible D gene is TRBD1 (6 bases). V was clipped by 8 bases and J by 0 bases, with 14 bases between them. Germline CDR1 MNHEY, CDR2 SVGAGI. The CDR3 consists of 15 residues. The CDR3 loop reads CASQDRTHSGNTIYF. CDR3 nucleotides: TGTGCCAGCCAAGACAGGACCCACTCTGGAAACACCATATATTTT.

The genes are TRBV7-2 and TRBJ1-2, with 9 bases aligning to TRBD1. Germline CDR1 is SGHTA and CDR2 is FQGNSA. The CDR3 runs 15 residues. Unmatched junction bases numbered 7, after V lost 5 bases and J lost 3 bases. The DNA for the CDR3 is TGTGCCAGCAGCCAGGGGACAGGGACCTACTATGGCTACACCTTC. Protein: CASSQGTGTYYGYTF.

The CDR3 protein is CAISGADSTDTQYF. DNA for the CDR3: TGTGCCATCAGTGGGGCAGATAGCACAGATACGCAGTATTTT. The V call is TRBV10-3, the J call TRBJ2-3; D unresolved. This CDR3 spans 14 amino acids. V dropped 4 bases and J dropped 0 bases, with 8 bases sitting between them. Per the germline V gene, CDR1 is ENHRY and CDR2 is SYGVKD.

This clone was observed a few times. J is TRBJ2-7 and V is TRBV2, with D hard to call. The germline V gene has CDR1 SNHLY and CDR2 FYNNEI. The length of the CDR3 is 16 residues. Trimming removed 3 bases from V and 2 bases from J, with 17 bases in between. CDR3 loop: CASSDFRSHDPYEQYF. The CDR3 nucleotides read TGTGCCAGCAGTGATTTCCGGAGTCATGATCCCTACGAGCAGTACTTC.

The V and J genes are TRBV28 and TRBJ1-2, with a possible D match to TRBD1 (6 bases). The CDR3 loop spans 13 amino acids. V was trimmed by 3 bases and J by 6 bases, leaving 11 bases between them. Germline CDR1 is MDHEN and CDR2 is SYDVKM. The CDR3 sequence: CASSFEQGNGYTF. The CDR3 region has the DNA TGTGCCAGCAGTTTCGAACAGGGAAATGGCTACACCTTC.

V and J are TRBV19 and TRBJ1-2; 7 bases line up with TRBD1. This CDR3 is 13 amino acids long. In germline, CDR1 is LNHDA, CDR2 SQIVND (reference sequence). With V trimmed by 7 bases and J by 4 bases, 6 bases remained unmatched. The CDR3 is CASKETGFYGYTF. DNA of the CDR3: TGTGCCAGTAAGGAGACAGGGTTCTATGGCTACACCTTC.

A few counts support this clone. The chain carries TRBV2 and TRBJ1-6, with a weak D call TRBD1 (6 bases). The CDR3 sequence is 14 residues long. The germline V gene has CDR1 SNHLY and CDR2 FYNNEI. The germline V and J ends were trimmed by 6 bases and 8 bases, with 14 bases remaining between them. The CDR3 region has the DNA TGTGCCAGCAGAAGACGGGCAGGGGATTCACCCCTCCACTTT. Amino acids: CASRRRAGDSPLHF.

The chain carries TRBV6-5 and TRBJ2-1; the match to TRBD2 covers 11 bases. The CDR3 has 15 residues. The junction had 0 bases not matched to a gene; V was cut back by 3 bases and J by 2 bases. CDR1 and CDR2 from the germline V gene are MNHEY and SVGAGI. This chain's CDR3 is CASSYSGGAYNEQFF. CDR3 bases: TGTGCCAGCAGTTATAGCGGGGGGGCCTACAATGAGCAGTTCTTC.

J is TRBJ1-6 and V is TRBV2; a possible D gene is TRBD1 (5 bases). V was clipped by 5 bases and J by 10 bases, with 15 bases between them. The CDR3 is 14 residues long. CDR1 and CDR2 from the germline V gene are SNHLY and FYNNEI. The DNA of the CDR3 is TGTGCCAGCAGTACCGGGACTCTGGGGTCACCCCTCCACTTT. Translating it yields CASSTGTLGSPLHF.

V is TRBV9 and J is TRBJ2-5, with 7 nucleotides matching TRBD2. The CDR3 runs 16 residues. J gave up 2 bases and V 0 bases, and 7 bases lay outside the gene matches. The germline V gene has CDR1 SGDLS and CDR2 YYNGEE. The CDR3 region has the DNA TGTGCCAGCAGCGTAGGTCCGGGGGGTAGGCAAGAGACCCAGTACTTC. Encoded protein: CASSVGPGGRQETQYF.

This clone was detected only once. The chain recombines TRBV7-2 with TRBJ1-1; D is perhaps TRBD1 (6 bases). The CDR3 consists of 14 residues. The V gene's germline CDR1 is SGHTA and CDR2 FQGNSA. Trimming left V 2 bases short and J 4 bases short, with 11 bases between. CDR3 protein: CASSLLGGPTEAFF. Here the CDR3 DNA reads TGTGCCAGCAGCTTATTGGGGGGGCCCACTGAAGCTTTCTTT.

J is TRBJ1-3 and V is TRBV6-5, with TRBD1 matching 8 bases. The CDR3 has 15 amino acids. Germline V gene data show CDR1 as MNHEY and CDR2 as SVGAGI. V was pared by 6 bases and J by 3 bases, with 7 bases of the junction left unmatched. The CDR3 loop is CASSTGQGRGNTIYF. The CDR3 bases are TGTGCCAGCAGCACAGGACAGGGACGTGGAAACACCATATATTTT.

This CDR3 reads CASSDGLGLNSPLHF. The CDR3 DNA is TGTGCCAGCAGTGATGGCCTGGGCCTGAATTCACCCCTCCACTTT. The V call is TRBV28, the J call TRBJ1-6; D call uncertain. The CDR3 has 15 amino acids. Trimming stripped 5 bases from V and 7 bases from J, with 15 bases between. CDR1 is MDHEN, CDR2 SYDVKM, per germline. Full variable domain (remainder filled in from reference TRBV28 and TRBJ1-6): DVKVTQSSRYLVKRTGEKVFLECVQDMDHENMFWYRQDPGLGLRLIYFSYDVKMKEKGDIPEGYSVSREKKERFSLILESASTNQTSMYLCASSDGLGLNSPLHFGNGTRLTVT.

This chain uses TRBV18 with TRBJ1-5; D is possibly TRBD1 (6 bases). The CDR3 has 15 residues. CDR1 KGHSH and CDR2 LQKENI come from the germline V gene. The V gene lost 2 bases and the J gene lost 4 bases, with 12 bases spanning the gap. CDR3 DNA: TGTGCCAGCTCACCAGTACAGGGAAGAAATCAGCCCCAGCATTTT. Translated: CASSPVQGRNQPQHF.

The CDR3 region has the DNA TGTGCCAGAGGACAGGATGGCACAGATACGCAGTATTTT. Its protein is CARGQDGTDTQYF. The chain has TRBV6-5 and TRBJ2-3, with TRBD1 identical over 7 bases. The ends lost 9 bases at V and 1 base at J; junction bases unmatched: 4. CDR1 is MNHEY, CDR2 SVGAGI, per germline. This CDR3 has 13 residues.

The V call is TRBV5-1, the J call TRBJ2-7; D not resolved. V dropped 0 bases and J dropped 1 base, with 11 bases sitting between them. Germline loops: CDR1 SGHRS, CDR2 YFSETQ. This CDR3 is 15 amino acids long. CDR3 DNA: TGCGCCAGCAGCTTGGAGCCGAGTTCGTCCTACGAGCAGTACTTC. It codes for CASSLEPSSSYEQYF.

The V call is TRBV6-6, the J call TRBJ1-2, with TRBD1 matching 9 bases. J lost 3 bases, V lost 6 bases, and 8 bases had no gene match. The CDR3 is 15 residues long. CDR1 and CDR2 (germline): MNHNY, SVGAGI (reference sequence). The CDR3 is CASRRDRVAHYGYTF. CDR3 in DNA: TGTGCCAGCAGGAGGGACAGGGTTGCCCACTATGGCTACACCTTC.

This chain connects TRBV5-1 to TRBJ2-7, with D perhaps TRBD1 (5 bases). Germline CDR1 reads SGHRS; CDR2 reads YFSETQ. Trimming shortened V by 1 base and J by 0 bases, and 8 bases separated the two germline ends. CDR3 size: 14 residues. CDR3 region: CASSLSQVSYEQYF. Written as DNA, the CDR3 is TGCGCCAGCAGCTTGTCACAGGTCTCCTACGAGCAGTACTTC. The full variable domain, in which reference TRBV5-1 and TRBJ2-7 provide the parts outside the CDR3, is KAGVTQTPRYLIKTRGQQVTLSCSPISGHRSVSWYQQTPGQGLQFLFEYFSETQRNKGNFPGRFSGRQFSNSRSEMNVSTLELGDSALYLCASSLSQVSYEQYFGPGTRLTVT.

This chain links TRBV5-6 with TRBJ2-5; D uncertain. The CDR3 totals 15 residues. Between the trimmed V and J ends, which lost 2 bases and 1 base, there was a span of 12 bases. CDR1 SGHDT and CDR2 YYEEEE come from the germline V gene. The CDR3 spells CASSFVTSRQETQYF. CDR3 coding DNA: TGTGCCAGCAGCTTTGTCACGAGCCGCCAAGAGACCCAGTACTTC.

The chain combines TRBV7-9 with TRBJ2-7; 10 bases are shared with TRBD2. The CDR3 extends over 15 amino acids. V trimming: 5 bases; J trimming: 6 bases; junction bases outside the gene matches: 10. From germline, CDR1 is SEHNR and CDR2 FQNEAQ (reference sequence). The CDR3 region is CASSQGLAGAGEQYF. The CDR3 region has the DNA TGTGCCAGCAGCCAGGGGCTAGCGGGAGCCGGCGAGCAGTACTTC.

This clone occurred a few times. V gene TRBV3-1 (or the pseudogene TRBV3-2) combines with J gene TRBJ1-1; no clear D gene. This CDR3 contains 14 residues. Germline CDR1 LGHDT, CDR2 YNNKEL (reference sequence). V gave up 0 bases and J gave up 5 bases, with 10 bases separating them. In DNA form, the CDR3 reads TGTGCCAGCAGCCAAGATTCAGGATGGACTGAAGCTTTCTTT. As protein: CASSQDSGWTEAFF.

V usage is TRBV5-1 and J usage is TRBJ2-3, with 10 positions matching TRBD1. CDR3 length: 16 amino acids. The germline V gene has CDR1 SGHRS and CDR2 YFSETQ. With V trimmed by 1 base and J by 2 bases, 4 bases remained unmatched. CDR3 coding DNA: TGCGCCAGCAGCTTGACGGGACAGGGGACCACAGATACGCAGTATTTT. Its protein is CASSLTGQGTTDTQYF.

The CDR3: CASSDSHGRALYF. The CDR3 DNA reads as TGTGCCAGCAGTGACTCCCACGGGAGGGCCCTGTATTTT. V usage is TRBV6-4 and J usage is TRBJ2-3, with 8 bases lining up with TRBD2. This CDR3 contains 13 residues. J lost 14 bases, V lost 0 bases, and 7 bases had no gene match. CDR1 and CDR2 (germline): MRHNA, SNTAGT.

The table lists this clone with a few counts. This rearrangement joins TRBV7-9 to TRBJ2-3, with TRBD2 identical over 9 bases. Per germline, CDR1 SEHNR and CDR2 FQNEAQ (reference sequence). The CDR3 is 16 amino acids. With V trimmed by 1 base and J by 0 bases, 2 bases remained unmatched. Here the CDR3 DNA reads TGTGCCAGCAGCTTAGGACTAGCGGCTAGCACAGATACGCAGTATTTT. Protein: CASSLGLAASTDTQYF.

There are a few counts of this clone. The genes are TRBV14 and TRBJ1-6; 7 nucleotides match TRBD1. The trim removed 5 bases at V and 7 bases at J, leaving 8 bases unmatched. The CDR3 sequence is 15 residues long. Germline loops: CDR1 SGHDN, CDR2 FVKESK. CDR3 coding DNA: TGTGCCAGCAGCAGTGACAGGGAATGGAATTCACCCCTCCACTTT. Its protein product is CASSSDREWNSPLHF.

The chain combines TRBV27 with TRBJ1-6; 8 positions agree with TRBD1. There are 16 residues in the CDR3. V shed 2 bases and J 7 bases; nucleotides not matched to a gene: 7. Germline V gene sequence: CDR1 MNHEY, CDR2 SMNVEV (reference sequence). CDR3 loop: CASSLVGTGSNSPLHF. The CDR3 coding sequence is TGTGCCAGCAGTTTAGTTGGGACAGGATCAAATTCACCCCTCCACTTT.

The chain carries TRBV5-1 and TRBJ1-1; 7 nucleotides match TRBD1. Trimming took 7 bases from V and 1 from J; bases not matched to a gene: 7. Per germline, CDR1 SGHRS and CDR2 YFSETQ. This CDR3 contains 14 residues. This chain's CDR3 is CASFLGTANTEAFF. As DNA, the CDR3 is TGCGCCAGCTTTCTCGGGACAGCGAACACTGAAGCTTTCTTT.

The chain carries TRBV10-3 and TRBJ1-1, with D possibly being TRBD1 (5 bases). The ends were cut back, 3 bases at V and 1 base at J, with 9 bases in the middle. Germline V gene sequence: CDR1 ENHRY, CDR2 SYGVKD. The CDR3 runs 14 residues. The CDR3: CAISDNGGNTEAFF. The CDR3 bases are TGTGCCATCAGTGATAACGGGGGGAACACTGAAGCTTTCTTT.